These T cell receptor beta chains were read from a single sample in a study of T cell responses to AZD1222 COVID-19 vaccine. Here immunoSEQ multiplex PCR was the method, and the copy in TCRdb shows in-frame clones only, minus some. The repertoire holds 150,000 to 200,000 clones, with roughly 88% as singletons. Sequences were derived from peripheral blood, sampled 28 days after the second AZD1222 dose. These receptors were collected from an adult who received the AZD1222 COVID-19 vaccine. Each CDR3 is given with its conserved first and last residue. D genes are given only for firm matches. Rows give clone size only sometimes, using once, few, many, or a class for an expanded clone.

len: 12
v_gene: TRBV3-1/TRBV3-2
j_gene: TRBJ1-4
d_gene: TRBD1
abundance: .
CDR3aa: CASSRQGEKLFF
CDR3nt: TGTGCCAGCAGCCGACAGGGGGAAAAACTGTTTTTT

len: 17
v_gene: TRBV3-1/TRBV3-2
j_gene: TRBJ1-5
d_gene: TRBD1
abundance: .
CDR3aa: CASSQGRQGKYGQPQHF
CDR3nt: TGTGCCAGCAGCCAAGGCCGACAGGGGAAGTACGGTCAGCCCCAGCATTTT

len: 12
v_gene: TRBV18
j_gene: TRBJ2-1
d_gene: .
abundance: .
CDR3aa: CASSPQGGEQFF
CDR3nt: TGTGCCAGCTCACCACAGGGCGGTGAGCAGTTCTTC

len: 12
v_gene: TRBV6-1
j_gene: TRBJ1-2
d_gene: .
abundance: .
CDR3aa: CASSDDLISYTF
CDR3nt: TGTGCCAGCAGTGATGATCTGATCAGCTACACCTTC

len: 13
v_gene: TRBV3-1/TRBV3-2
j_gene: TRBJ2-1
d_gene: .
abundance: .
CDR3aa: CASSPTSHSPQVF
CDR3nt: TGTGCCAGCAGCCCTACCAGCCACTCTCCCCAGGTCTTC

len: 15
v_gene: TRBV5-3
j_gene: TRBJ2-5
d_gene: TRBD1
abundance: .
CDR3aa: CARSLGQGARETQYF
CDR3nt: TGTGCCAGAAGCTTGGGGCAGGGGGCGCGAGAGACCCAGTACTTC

len: 13
v_gene: TRBV6-5
j_gene: TRBJ1-1
d_gene: .
abundance: few
CDR3aa: CASSLNRNTEAFF
CDR3nt: TGTGCCAGCAGTTTAAACAGGAACACTGAAGCTTTCTTT

len: 14
v_gene: TRBV5-1
j_gene: TRBJ1-1
d_gene: .
abundance: .
CDR3aa: CASSLEGWDTEAFF
CDR3nt: TGCGCCAGCAGCCTGGAGGGGTGGGACACTGAAGCTTTCTTT

len: 15
v_gene: TRBV2
j_gene: TRBJ2-6
d_gene: .
abundance: .
CDR3aa: CASSDGVSGANVLTF
CDR3nt: TGTGCCAGCAGTGATGGGGTCTCTGGGGCCAACGTCCTGACTTTC

len: 14
v_gene: TRBV25-1
j_gene: TRBJ1-3
d_gene: .
abundance: .
CDR3aa: CASSYGLRGNTIYF
CDR3nt: TGTGCCAGCAGTTATGGGTTGCGTGGAAACACCATATATTTT

len: 14
v_gene: TRBV19
j_gene: TRBJ1-1
d_gene: .
abundance: .
CDR3aa: CASARLRQTTEAFF
CDR3nt: TGTGCCAGTGCACGTTTGAGACAGACAACTGAAGCTTTCTTT

len: 15
v_gene: TRBV5-1
j_gene: TRBJ1-2
d_gene: TRBD1
abundance: .
CDR3aa: CASSLVPGQDYGYTF
CDR3nt: TGCGCCAGCAGCTTGGTACCGGGACAGGACTATGGCTACACCTTC

len: 19
v_gene: TRBV9
j_gene: TRBJ2-2
d_gene: .
abundance: .
CDR3aa: CASSPGPGGPLKNTGELFF
CDR3nt: TGTGCCAGCAGCCCTGGACCGGGCGGACCACTAAAGAACACCGGGGAGCTGTTTTTT

len: 14
v_gene: TRBV6-5
j_gene: TRBJ1-5
d_gene: .
abundance: .
CDR3aa: CASTYTQGNQPQHF
CDR3nt: TGTGCCAGCACTTACACACAGGGAAATCAGCCCCAGCATTTT

len: 12
v_gene: TRBV3-1/TRBV3-2
j_gene: TRBJ1-1
d_gene: .
abundance: .
CDR3aa: CASSQVRGEAFF
CDR3nt: TGTGCCAGCAGCCAAGTACGAGGTGAAGCTTTCTTT

len: 13
v_gene: TRBV3-1/TRBV3-2
j_gene: TRBJ2-3
d_gene: .
abundance: .
CDR3aa: CASSQDWSTTQYF
CDR3nt: TGTGCCAGCAGCCAAGATTGGTCGACTACGCAGTATTTT

len: 15
v_gene: TRBV6-2/TRBV6-3
j_gene: TRBJ1-1
d_gene: .
abundance: .
CDR3aa: CASSYSPGYPTGAFF
CDR3nt: TGTGCCAGCAGTTACTCTCCAGGTTACCCGACAGGAGCTTTCTTT

len: 16
v_gene: TRBV6-5
j_gene: TRBJ2-7
d_gene: TRBD2
abundance: .
CDR3aa: CASSYRRLAGTYEQYF
CDR3nt: TGTGCCAGCAGTTATCGTCGACTAGCGGGGACATACGAGCAGTACTTC

len: 14
v_gene: TRBV28
j_gene: TRBJ1-5
d_gene: .
abundance: few
CDR3aa: CASKGLTENQPQHF
CDR3nt: TGTGCCAGCAAAGGACTTACGGAAAATCAGCCCCAGCATTTT

len: 12
v_gene: TRBV5-8
j_gene: TRBJ1-4
d_gene: .
abundance: .
CDR3aa: CASSSSMGGLFF
CDR3nt: TGTGCCAGCAGCTCCTCAATGGGCGGGCTGTTTTTT

len: 14
v_gene: TRBV28
j_gene: TRBJ1-5
d_gene: .
abundance: .
CDR3aa: CASSFGGSNQPQHF
CDR3nt: TGTGCCAGCAGTTTTGGCGGGAGCAATCAGCCCCAGCATTTT

len: 14
v_gene: TRBV19
j_gene: TRBJ2-7
d_gene: .
abundance: .
CDR3aa: CASNPRGVYDEQYF
CDR3nt: TGTGCCAGTAATCCCAGGGGGGTATACGACGAGCAGTACTTC

len: 16
v_gene: TRBV6-1
j_gene: TRBJ1-3
d_gene: .
abundance: .
CDR3aa: CASSAKTDTSGNTIYF
CDR3nt: TGTGCCAGCAGTGCGAAGACGGATACTTCTGGAAACACCATATATTTT

len: 15
v_gene: TRBV5-1
j_gene: TRBJ1-1
d_gene: TRBD1
abundance: .
CDR3aa: CASSLANRGLGEAFF
CDR3nt: TGCGCCAGCAGCTTAGCAAACAGGGGCTTGGGTGAAGCTTTCTTT

len: 16
v_gene: TRBV7-3
j_gene: TRBJ2-5
d_gene: .
abundance: .
CDR3aa: CASSPPRSTAQETQYF
CDR3nt: TGTGCCAGCAGCCCCCCCAGATCGACTGCGCAAGAGACCCAGTACTTC

len: 15
v_gene: TRBV5-1
j_gene: TRBJ1-3
d_gene: TRBD1
abundance: few
CDR3aa: CASSGDRAAGNTIYF
CDR3nt: TGCGCCAGCAGTGGGGACAGGGCGGCTGGAAACACCATATATTTT